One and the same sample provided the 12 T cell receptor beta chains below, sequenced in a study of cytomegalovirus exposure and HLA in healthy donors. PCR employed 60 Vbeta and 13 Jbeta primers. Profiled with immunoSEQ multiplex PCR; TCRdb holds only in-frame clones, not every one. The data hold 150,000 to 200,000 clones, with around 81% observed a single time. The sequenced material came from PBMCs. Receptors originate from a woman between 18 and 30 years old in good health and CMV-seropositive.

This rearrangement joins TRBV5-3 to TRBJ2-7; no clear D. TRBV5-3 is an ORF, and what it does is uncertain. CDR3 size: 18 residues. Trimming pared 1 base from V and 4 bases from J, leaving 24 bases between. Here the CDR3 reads CARSLLRGVNDACYEQYF. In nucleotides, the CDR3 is TGTGCCAGAAGCTTGCTTCGTGGTGTGAATGATGCGTGTTACGAGCAGTACTTC.

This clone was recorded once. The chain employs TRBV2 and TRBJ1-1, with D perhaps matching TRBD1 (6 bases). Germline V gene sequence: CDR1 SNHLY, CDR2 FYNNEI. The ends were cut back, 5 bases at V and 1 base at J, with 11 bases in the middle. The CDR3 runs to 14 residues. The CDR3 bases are TGTGCCAGCAGTAAGGGACAATCGAACACTGAAGCTTTCTTT. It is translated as CASSKGQSNTEAFF.

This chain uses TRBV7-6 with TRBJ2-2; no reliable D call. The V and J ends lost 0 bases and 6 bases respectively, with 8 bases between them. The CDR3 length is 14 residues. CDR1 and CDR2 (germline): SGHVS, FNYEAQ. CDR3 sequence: CASSLAPASGELFF. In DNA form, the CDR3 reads TGTGCCAGCAGCTTAGCGCCAGCGTCCGGGGAGCTGTTTTTT.

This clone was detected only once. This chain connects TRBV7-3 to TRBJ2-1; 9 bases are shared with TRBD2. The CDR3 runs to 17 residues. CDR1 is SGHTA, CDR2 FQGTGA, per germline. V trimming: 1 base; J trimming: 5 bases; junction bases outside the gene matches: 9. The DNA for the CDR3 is TGTGCCAGCAGCTTAAGCGGGGGGGCCCCTGAGGACAATGAGCAGTTCTTC. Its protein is CASSLSGGAPEDNEQFF.

The CDR3 sequence is CASSYRQGSYGYTF. CDR3 in DNA: TGTGCCAGTAGTTACCGACAGGGATCCTATGGCTACACCTTC. The chain carries TRBV19 and TRBJ1-2; TRBD1 aligns across 7 bases. V lost 5 bases, J lost 4 bases, and 7 bases stayed unmatched. Germline-derived CDR1 and CDR2 are LNHDA and SQIVND (reference sequence). The CDR3 has 14 amino acids.

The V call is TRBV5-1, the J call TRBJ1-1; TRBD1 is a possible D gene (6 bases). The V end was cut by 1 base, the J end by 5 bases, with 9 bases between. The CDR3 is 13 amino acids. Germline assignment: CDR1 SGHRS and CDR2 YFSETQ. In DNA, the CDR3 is TGCGCCAGCAGCTTGACAGGGCTGACTGAAGCTTTCTTT. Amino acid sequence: CASSLTGLTEAFF. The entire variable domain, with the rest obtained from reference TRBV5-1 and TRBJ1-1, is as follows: KAGVTQTPRYLIKTRGQQVTLSCSPISGHRSVSWYQQTPGQGLQFLFEYFSETQRNKGNFPGRFSGRQFSNSRSEMNVSTLELGDSALYLCASSLTGLTEAFFGQGTRLTVV.

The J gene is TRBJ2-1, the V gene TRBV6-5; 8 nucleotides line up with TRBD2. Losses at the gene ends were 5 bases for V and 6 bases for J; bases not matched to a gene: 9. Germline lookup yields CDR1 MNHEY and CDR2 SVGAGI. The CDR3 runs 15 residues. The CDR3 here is CASSRGLAPFNEQFF. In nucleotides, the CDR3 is TGTGCCAGCAGTCGCGGACTAGCTCCATTCAATGAGCAGTTCTTC.

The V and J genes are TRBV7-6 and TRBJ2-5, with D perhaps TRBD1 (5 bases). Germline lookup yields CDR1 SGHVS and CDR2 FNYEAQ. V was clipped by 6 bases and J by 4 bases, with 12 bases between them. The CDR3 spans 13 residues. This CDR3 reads CASRPDSRETQYF. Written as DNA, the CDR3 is TGTGCCAGCAGGCCTGACAGTAGAGAGACCCAGTACTTC.

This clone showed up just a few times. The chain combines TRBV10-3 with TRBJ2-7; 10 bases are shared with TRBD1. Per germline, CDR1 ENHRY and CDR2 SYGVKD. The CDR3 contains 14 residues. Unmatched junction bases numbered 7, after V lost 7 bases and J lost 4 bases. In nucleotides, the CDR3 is TGTGCCATCAACCCGGGACAGGGGTTTTACGAGCAGTACTTC. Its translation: CAINPGQGFYEQYF.

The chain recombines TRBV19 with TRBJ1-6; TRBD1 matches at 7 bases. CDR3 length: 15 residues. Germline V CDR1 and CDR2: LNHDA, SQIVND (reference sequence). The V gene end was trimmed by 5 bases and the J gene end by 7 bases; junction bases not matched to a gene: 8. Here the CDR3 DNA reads TGTGCCAGTAGTGTCACAGGGGTTGGCAATTCACCCCTCCACTTT. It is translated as CASSVTGVGNSPLHF.

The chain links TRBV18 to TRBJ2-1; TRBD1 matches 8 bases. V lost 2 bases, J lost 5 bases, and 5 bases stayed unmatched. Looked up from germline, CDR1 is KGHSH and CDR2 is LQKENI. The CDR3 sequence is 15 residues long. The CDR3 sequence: CASSPTDRVDNEQFF. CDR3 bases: TGTGCCAGCTCACCAACGGACAGGGTGGACAATGAGCAGTTCTTC.

CDR3 protein: CASSSGGARTDTQYF. The CDR3 nucleotides read TGCGCCAGCAGCTCAGGCGGGGCCCGCACAGATACGCAGTATTTT. This chain uses TRBV5-1 with TRBJ2-3; D may be TRBD2 (6 bases). Trimming removed 3 bases at V and 1 base at J, with 12 bases between. CDR3 size: 15 residues. CDR1 is SGHRS, CDR2 YFSETQ, per germline.